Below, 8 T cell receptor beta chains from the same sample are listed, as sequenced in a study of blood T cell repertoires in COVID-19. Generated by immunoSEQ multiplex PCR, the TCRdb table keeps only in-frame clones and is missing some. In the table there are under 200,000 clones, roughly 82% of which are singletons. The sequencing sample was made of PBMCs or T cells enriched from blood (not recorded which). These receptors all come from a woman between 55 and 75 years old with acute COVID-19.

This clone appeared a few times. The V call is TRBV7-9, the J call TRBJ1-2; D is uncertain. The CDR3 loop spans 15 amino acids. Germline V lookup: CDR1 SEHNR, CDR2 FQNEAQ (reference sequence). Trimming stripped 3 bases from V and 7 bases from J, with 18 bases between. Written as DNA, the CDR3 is TGTGCCAGCAGCTTGGAGGCGGTCTTCTGGGGTGGCTACACCTTC. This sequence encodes CASSLEAVFWGGYTF.

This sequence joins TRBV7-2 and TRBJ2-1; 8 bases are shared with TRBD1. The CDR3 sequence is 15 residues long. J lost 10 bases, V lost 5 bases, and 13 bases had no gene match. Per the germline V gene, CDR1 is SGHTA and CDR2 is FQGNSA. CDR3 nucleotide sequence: TGTGCCAGCAGCCCGAACAGGGGGATACGGGGCGAGCAGTTCTTC. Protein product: CASSPNRGIRGEQFF.

CDR3 sequence: CATYEHTGFYGYTF. The CDR3 DNA follows: TGTGCCACCTACGAACACACAGGATTCTATGGCTACACCTTC. J is TRBJ1-2 and V is TRBV28, with D tentatively TRBD1 (5 bases). The CDR3 runs to 14 residues. V lost 10 bases and J lost 4, with 19 bases in between. CDR1 is MDHEN and CDR2 is SYDVKM in the germline V gene.

The CDR3 DNA reads TGTGCCAGTGAGAACCGGGCAACTAATGAAAAACTGTTTTTT. Translation: CASENRATNEKLFF. The V and J genes are TRBV19 and TRBJ1-4; D gene uncertain. Germline assignment: CDR1 LNHDA and CDR2 SQIVND (reference sequence). The CDR3 consists of 14 residues. Trimming removed 8 bases at V and 0 bases at J, with 10 bases between.

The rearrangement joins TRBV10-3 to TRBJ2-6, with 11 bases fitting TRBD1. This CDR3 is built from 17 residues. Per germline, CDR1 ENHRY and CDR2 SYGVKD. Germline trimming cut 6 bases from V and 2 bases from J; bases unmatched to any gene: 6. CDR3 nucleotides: TGTGCCATCAGCTCCGGGACAGGGGGGACTGGGGCCAACGTCCTGACTTTC. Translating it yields CAISSGTGGTGANVLTF.

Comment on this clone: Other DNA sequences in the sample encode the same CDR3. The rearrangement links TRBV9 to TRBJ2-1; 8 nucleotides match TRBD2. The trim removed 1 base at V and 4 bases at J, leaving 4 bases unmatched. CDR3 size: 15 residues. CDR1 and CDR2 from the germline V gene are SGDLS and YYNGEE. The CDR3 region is CASSVSGSEYNEQFF. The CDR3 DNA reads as TGTGCCAGCAGCGTAAGCGGGAGCGAATACAATGAGCAGTTCTTC.

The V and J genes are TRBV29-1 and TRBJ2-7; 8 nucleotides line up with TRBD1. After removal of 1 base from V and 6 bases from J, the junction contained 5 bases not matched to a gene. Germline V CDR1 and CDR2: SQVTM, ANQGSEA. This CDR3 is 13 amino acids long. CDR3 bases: TGCAGCGTTGAAGGTGGACAGGGTCGCGAGCAGTACTTC. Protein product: CSVEGGQGREQYF.

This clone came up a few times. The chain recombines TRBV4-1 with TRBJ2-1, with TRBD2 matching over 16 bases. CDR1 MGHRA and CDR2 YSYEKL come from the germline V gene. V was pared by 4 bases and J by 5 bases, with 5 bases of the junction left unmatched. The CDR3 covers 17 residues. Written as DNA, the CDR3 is TGCGCCAGCAGCCTGGGACTAGCGGGAGGGCCAAACAATGAGCAGTTCTTC. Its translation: CASSLGLAGGPNNEQFF.